The entry that follows covers one TCR beta chain sequence. Its antigen is unknown. Per-base quality was not reported, and no clone a single base away is much larger than it. Receptor amplification or capture employed the immunoSEQ multiplex PCR assay. For the multiplex PCR, a mixture combining 60 forward primers for TCR Vbeta segments and 13 reverse primers for TCR Jbeta segments was used. Amplification of the CDR3 region of rearranged TCR beta genes was performed with a multiplex PCR assay on genomic DNA. On the Illumina HiSeq System, the amplified TCR beta libraries were sequenced as 87-base-pair reads. In the source study's methods: Across the 700 or so repertoires, a later analysis counted approximately 83 million unique TCR beta chains, roughly 11 million of which were shared by at least two donors. Raw reads were error-corrected and collapsed into unique sequences with a nearest-neighbor algorithm that merged closely related sequences to remove PCR and sequencing errors. Alignment of CDR3 sequences to IMGT reference sequences was used to assign V, D and J gene segments. Each retained sequence needed at least a six-nucleotide match to both a V gene segment and a J gene segment. Rearrangements were called productive when the CDR3 lacked stop codons and stayed in frame with V and J; all others were non-productive. CDR3 was defined by IMGT convention, running from the second conserved V-encoded cysteine to the conserved J-encoded phenylalanine. In an earlier analysis of just under 600 of the donors, sequences lacking an unambiguous match to a single V gene segment were excluded. In an earlier analysis of 587 of the donors, V segments were called functional above 56.7% productive rearrangements and were called segregating when the between-donor standard deviation exceeded 5%. A statistical classification framework was built to diagnose cytomegalovirus status from the catalog of TCR beta chain sequences. In a later analysis, V and J genes were assigned by comparing TCR nucleotide sequences against IMGT/GENE-DB human TR gene sequences. A later analysis assigned CDR3 sequences and most-parsimonious VDJ recombination scenarios with the TCRdist pipeline. In a later analysis, each TCR beta chain was defined by its CDR3 amino acid sequence together with its V-gene family, and reads lacking a unique V-gene family were excluded. To address suspected cross-contamination and a sequencing artifact, a later analysis removed under 600 highly shared, low-generation-probability nucleotide sequences. In a later analysis, a clonal expansion index was calculated for each public chain from normalized within-repertoire ranks of inferred template counts. Generation probabilities in a later analysis came from a VDJ recombination model fitted to out-of-frame rearrangements, and those results were checked against IGoR. In a later analysis, TCR-TCR, TCR-HLA and TCR-CMV co-occurrence was scored with hypergeometric tests, and a repertoire-size bias correction was applied to TCR pairs. False discovery rates were estimated in a later analysis by permuting HLA or CMV assignments 20 times. In a later analysis, co-occurring TCRs were grouped using DBSCAN, and TCRdist sequence similarity was added for clustering within HLA-allele-positive subsets. Repertoires with fewer than 30,000 or more than 120,000 public chains were left out of co-occurrence clustering, as were about five repertoires with anomalous nucleotide sharing. TCRdb mirrors the immuneACCESS table, restricted to in-frame sequences. Some clones are absent from its copies; in checked studies, under half trace to an unresolved V gene, and the reason for the others is unknown. The DNA was the basis for D and trimming; V, J and clone size are from that table. This sample lists 100,000 to 150,000 clones; around 78% were detected once. Of the sample, less than 2% falls within the top ten clones.

The cohort comprised approximately 700 healthy bone marrow donors. At the time of sampling, all cohort members were nominally healthy, though unrecorded immune exposures were likely present. The donor was CMV seronegative and belonged to the group of approximately 320 seronegative cohort members. A peripheral blood sample was collected from each donor, and TCR beta sequencing was performed on peripheral blood mononuclear cells. Genomic DNA extraction from the blood cell samples was performed with the Qiagen DNeasy Blood Extraction Kit. The sample comes from a study of cytomegalovirus exposure and HLA in healthy donors (dated by TCRdb to 2016 to 2017). A note on the overall study: In an earlier analysis of roughly 500 of the donors, 276 Gb of sequence data and 95 million to 130 million unique TCR beta sequences from 180 million or so T cells were reported. Rather than using new phenotypic data, the later analysis identified candidate immune exposures from TCR beta sequences and from how often those sequences occurred across donors. All discovery cohort repertoires had been generated on a single sequencing platform. A handful of DR-DQ haplotypes were handled as single units for association and clustering because linkage in the cohort was strong. Of the approximately 370 genotyped donors, 80% to 90% were placed in the genetic ancestry cluster associated with self-reported Caucasian donors. Typing coverage differed by locus: A, B, C, DRB1 and DQB1 were typed in about 620-630 donors, DQA1 in about 500, DPA1 in 600 to 610, and DPB1 in around 440. To predict cytomegalovirus infection status, the study brought together high-throughput TCR immunosequencing, statistical association of individual TCRs with disease status, and machine learning. HLA typing included class I and class II loci at four-digit resolution. Approximately 300 gigabases of sequencing data and 75 million to 85 million unique TCR sequences made up an early release that covered roughly 670 HLA-typed donors. Among about 370 genotyped donors of the cohort, an average of approximately 200,000 unique TCR beta nucleotide sequences was sequenced per donor, of which 15% to 20% were non-productive. The study used immunosequencing to profile the T cell repertoires of around 600 subjects and linked those repertoires to cytomegalovirus serostatus. A later analysis re-analyzed previously published TCR beta repertoires from 666 donors and added high-resolution HLA genotyping to study TCR occurrence patterns. The aim of the study was to test whether cataloging public T cell receptors could identify signatures of past pathogen exposure. Besides the first cohort of around 670 subjects, a separate validation cohort made up of 120 different subjects was used. Donor age, sex, ethnicity and CMV serostatus were compiled alongside the repertoire data. Genome-wide SNP genotypes for about 65% of the roughly 700 donors were used in a later genetic analysis, which treated that subset as a discovery cohort. An earlier analysis of nearly 600 of the donors applied high-throughput TCR beta sequencing to assess whether each TCR beta V gene segment acted as functional or pseudogenic.

The full study reports these points: An earlier analysis of approximately 590 of the donors showed that most TCR beta V segments appeared in productive rearrangements either about 87% or about 30% of the time, which broadly matched IMGT annotations. A later analysis found that HLA-associated TCR beta chains were more clonally expanded and had lower generation probabilities than equally common non-associated chains. A group of highly shared sequence variants was considered likely to be a technical artifact of the sequencing pipeline. Because counts were too low, approximately 18 rarely observed V segments, including chromosome 9 orphons, were excluded from the earlier analysis of several hundred of the donors. When HLA alleles, especially DR and DQ, strongly co-occurred, TCR associations were difficult to assign to individual alleles. It was suggested by the authors that the approach could potentially be generalized to other disease states and immunological phenotypes. The study gave a list of over 150 TCR beta chains associated with cytomegalovirus. In vitro tests confirmed that three of the cytomegalovirus-associated TCR beta chains recognize cytomegalovirus antigens. Because HLA typing was missing for some donors at each locus, association tests included only the typed subset. Linkage disequilibrium might explain the correlated functional status among segregating V segments, but an unknown experimental factor could not be excluded. In a later genetic analysis, fewer N-insertions in productive TCRs were reported among donors in an Asian-associated ancestry cluster than the roughly 700-donor mean. Specific HLA alleles were associated with around 18,000 TCR beta sequences at a false discovery rate of 0.05 in a later analysis. A later genetic analysis associated a missense DCLRE1C variant with V-gene and J-gene trimming of TCR beta chains, and an independent cohort replicated the association. The presence/absence analyses assumed that sequencing depth was roughly uniform across donors, and that assumption may not be true. The classifier was reported to diagnose cytomegalovirus status with high specificity and sensitivity in both the original cohort and the validation cohort. The cohort was sequenced for TCR beta chains only, and without alpha or paired-chain data the features that could be detected were limited. Some IMGT-functional V segments, including TRBV6-2 and TRBV6-3, could not be distinguished by the 87-base-pair reads and were therefore excluded. Most TCR sequences were seen in very few donors, while some public TCRs were found in many individuals. Several of the top co-occurrence clusters appeared to be linked to parvovirus B19, influenza, CMV and Epstein-Barr virus, according to a later analysis. Most CMV-associated TCR beta chains appeared to be HLA-restricted in a later analysis, and the HLA associations seemed to be driven largely by CMV exposure. A further reported finding was that TCR beta sequences accurately predicted the HLA-A and HLA-B alleles for most subjects in the first cohort. A later analysis found that TCR association rates varied across HLA loci, with DRB1 alleles showing the most associated TCRs and HLA-C alleles the fewest. Immune exposure information for the cohort was limited to CMV serostatus.

The CDR3 holds 14 amino acids from the cysteine to the phenylalanine. The retained sequence is limited to the CDR3, 42 bases, with the frame set at the first base. V trim: 7 bases; J trim: 4 bases; unmatched bases: 9. The germline V gene gives CDR1 as SGHNT and CDR2 as YENEEA. The chain is assembled from TRBV11-3 and TRBJ2-7; 8 central bases correspond to TRBD1. The sample was PBMCs. The TCR was taken from a man between 40 and 49 years old in good health and CMV-seronegative. The DNA is as follows: TGTGCCAGCACCCCTGGACAGGGAAAATACGAGCAGTACTTC. This sequence encodes CASTPGQGKYEQYF.